This T cell receptor beta chain was obtained from a study of naive and memory T cell subsets. General observations from the study: TCR counts from RNA may reflect activation-linked expression changes. A few larger clonotypes appeared in naive repertoires, especially CD8, possibly memory cells re-expressing CD45RA. Diversity fell and Gini index rose from naive through CM, EM, EMRA. There was no ground truth to check naive and memory subset results.

Two oligonucleotides, mixed equimolar, formed the beta constant-region primer covering TRBC1 and TRBC2. The ligated cDNA underwent four PCR rounds using SP2 and nested alpha and beta constant-region primers. TCRdb re-called the UMI-ligation and nested PCR reads with MiXCR, one entry per CDR3 protein. The sample holds roughly 100,000 distinct CDR3 sequences; roughly 15% are singletons and the top ten take approximately 2.6%. A note on this clonotype: Its matching antigen is unknown.

The germline V gene encodes CDR1 MGHRA and CDR2 YSYEKL. V gave up 2 bases and J gave up 7 bases; unmatched junction bases: 8. This CDR3 is 16 amino acids long. Separate alpha and beta amplification began at the second PCR step. J is TRBJ2-1 and V is TRBV4-1; 10 bases line up with TRBD2. This sequence was found in a human donor in good health. The sample consisted of naive CD8+ T cells from blood. The CDR3 loop is CASSQPYLAGDNEQFF. In DNA form, the CDR3 reads TGCGCCAGCAGCCAACCTTATCTAGCGGGAGATAATGAGCAGTTCTTC.